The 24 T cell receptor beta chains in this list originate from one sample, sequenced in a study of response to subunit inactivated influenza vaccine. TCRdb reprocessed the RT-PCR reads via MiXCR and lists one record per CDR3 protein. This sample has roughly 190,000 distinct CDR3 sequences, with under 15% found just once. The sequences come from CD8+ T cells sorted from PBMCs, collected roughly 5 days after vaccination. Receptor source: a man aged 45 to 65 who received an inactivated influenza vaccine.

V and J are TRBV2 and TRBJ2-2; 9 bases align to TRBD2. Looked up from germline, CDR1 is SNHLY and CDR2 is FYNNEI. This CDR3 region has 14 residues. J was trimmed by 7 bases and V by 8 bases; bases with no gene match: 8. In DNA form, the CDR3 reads TGTGCCAGCTTAGCGGGAGTTCTTAGCGGGGAGCTGTTTTTT. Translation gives CASLAGVLSGELFF.

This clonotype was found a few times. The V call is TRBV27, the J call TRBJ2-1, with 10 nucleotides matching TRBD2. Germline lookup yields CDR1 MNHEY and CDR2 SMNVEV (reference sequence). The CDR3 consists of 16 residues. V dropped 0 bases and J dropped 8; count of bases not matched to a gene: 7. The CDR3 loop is CASSLSTSGFLDEQFF. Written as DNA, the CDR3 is TGTGCCAGCAGTTTATCGACTAGCGGGTTCTTAGATGAGCAGTTCTTC.

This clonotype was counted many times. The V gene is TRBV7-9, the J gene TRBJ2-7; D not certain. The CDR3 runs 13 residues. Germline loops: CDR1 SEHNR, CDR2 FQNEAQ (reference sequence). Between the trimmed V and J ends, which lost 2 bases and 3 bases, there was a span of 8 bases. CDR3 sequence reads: CASSLIENYEQYF. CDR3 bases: TGTGCCAGCAGCTTAATAGAAAACTACGAGCAGTACTTC.

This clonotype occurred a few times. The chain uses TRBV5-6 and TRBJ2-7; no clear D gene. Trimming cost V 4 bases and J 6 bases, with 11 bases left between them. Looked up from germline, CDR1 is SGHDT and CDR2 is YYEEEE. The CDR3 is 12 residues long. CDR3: CASSGEGFEQYF. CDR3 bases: TGTGCCAGCAGCGGCGAAGGGTTCGAGCAGTACTTC.

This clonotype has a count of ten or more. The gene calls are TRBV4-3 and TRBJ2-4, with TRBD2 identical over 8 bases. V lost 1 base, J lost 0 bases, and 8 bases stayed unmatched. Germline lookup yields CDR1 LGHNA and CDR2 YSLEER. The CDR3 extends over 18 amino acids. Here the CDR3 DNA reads TGCGCCAGCAGCCAAGTCGTAGCGGGACTGGTAGCCAAAAACATTCAGTACTTC. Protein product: CASSQVVAGLVAKNIQYF.

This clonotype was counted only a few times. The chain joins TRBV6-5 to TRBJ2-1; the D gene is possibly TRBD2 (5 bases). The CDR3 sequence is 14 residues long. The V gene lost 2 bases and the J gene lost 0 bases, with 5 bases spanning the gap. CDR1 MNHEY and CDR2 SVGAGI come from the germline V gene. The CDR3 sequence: CASSYAGSYNEQFF. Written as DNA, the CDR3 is TGTGCCAGCAGTTACGCGGGCTCCTACAATGAGCAGTTCTTC.

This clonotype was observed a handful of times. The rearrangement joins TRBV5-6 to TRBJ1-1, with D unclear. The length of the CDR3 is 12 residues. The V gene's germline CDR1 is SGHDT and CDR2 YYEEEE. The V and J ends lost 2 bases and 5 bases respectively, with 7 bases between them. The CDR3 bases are TGTGCCAGCAGCTTTGAGTGGACTGAAGCTTTCTTT. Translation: CASSFEWTEAFF. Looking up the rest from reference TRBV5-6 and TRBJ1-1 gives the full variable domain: DAGVTQSPTHLIKTRGQQVTLRCSPKSGHDTVSWYQQALGQGPQFIFQYYEEEERQRGNFPDRFSGHQFPNYSSELNVNALLLGDSALYLCASSFEWTEAFFGQGTRLTVV.

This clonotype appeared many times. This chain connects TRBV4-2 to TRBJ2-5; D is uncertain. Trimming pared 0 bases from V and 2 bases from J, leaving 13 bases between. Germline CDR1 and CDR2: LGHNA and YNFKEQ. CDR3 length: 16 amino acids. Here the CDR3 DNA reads TGTGCCAGCAGCCAAGAGGGGTTAGCCGATCAAGAGACCCAGTACTTC. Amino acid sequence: CASSQEGLADQETQYF.

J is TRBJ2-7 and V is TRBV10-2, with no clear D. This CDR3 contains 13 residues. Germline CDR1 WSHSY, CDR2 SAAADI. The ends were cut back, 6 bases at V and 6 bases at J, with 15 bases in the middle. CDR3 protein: CASREALRAEQYF. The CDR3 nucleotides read TGCGCCAGCAGAGAGGCCTTGAGAGCCGAGCAGTACTTC.

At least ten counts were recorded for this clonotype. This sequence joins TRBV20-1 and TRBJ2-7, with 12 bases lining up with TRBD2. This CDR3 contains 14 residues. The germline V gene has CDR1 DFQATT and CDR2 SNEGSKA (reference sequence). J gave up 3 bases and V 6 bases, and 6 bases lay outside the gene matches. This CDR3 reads CSALTLAGGYEQYF. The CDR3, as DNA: TGCAGTGCCCTCACACTAGCGGGAGGCTACGAGCAGTACTTC.

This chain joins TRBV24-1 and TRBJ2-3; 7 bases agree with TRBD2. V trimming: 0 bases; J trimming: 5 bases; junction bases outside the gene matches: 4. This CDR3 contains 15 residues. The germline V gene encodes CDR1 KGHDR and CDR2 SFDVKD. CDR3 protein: CATSDLNGGGDTQYF. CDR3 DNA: TGTGCCACCAGTGATTTGAATGGGGGGGGAGATACGCAGTATTTT.

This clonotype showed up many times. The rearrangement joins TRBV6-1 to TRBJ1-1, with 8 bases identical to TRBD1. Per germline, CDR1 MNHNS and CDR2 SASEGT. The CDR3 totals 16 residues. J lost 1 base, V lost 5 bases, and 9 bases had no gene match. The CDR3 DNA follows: TGTGCCAGCAGTCTTTCCAGGGACAGGAGGAACACTGAAGCTTTCTTT. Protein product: CASSLSRDRRNTEAFF.

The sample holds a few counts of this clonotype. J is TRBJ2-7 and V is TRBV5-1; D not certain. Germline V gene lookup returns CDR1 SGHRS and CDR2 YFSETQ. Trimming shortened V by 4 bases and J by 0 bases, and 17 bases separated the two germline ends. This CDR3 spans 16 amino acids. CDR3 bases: TGCGCCAGCAGCCTGTCAGTAGCATCAAGCTCCTACGAGCAGTACTTC. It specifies CASSLSVASSSYEQYF.

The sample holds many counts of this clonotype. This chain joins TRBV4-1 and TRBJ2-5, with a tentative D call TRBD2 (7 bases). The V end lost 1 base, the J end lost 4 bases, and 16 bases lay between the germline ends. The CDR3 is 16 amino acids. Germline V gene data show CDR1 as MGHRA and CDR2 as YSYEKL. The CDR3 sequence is CASSQVGSGEGETQYF. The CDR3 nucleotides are TGCGCCAGCAGCCAAGTAGGCTCAGGGGAGGGAGAGACCCAGTACTTC.

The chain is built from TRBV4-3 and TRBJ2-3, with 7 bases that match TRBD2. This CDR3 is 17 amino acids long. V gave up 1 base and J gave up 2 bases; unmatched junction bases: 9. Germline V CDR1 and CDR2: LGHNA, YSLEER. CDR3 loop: CASSQGNRDYVTDTQYF. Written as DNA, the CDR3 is TGCGCCAGCAGCCAAGGGAACCGGGACTACGTCACAGATACGCAGTATTTT.

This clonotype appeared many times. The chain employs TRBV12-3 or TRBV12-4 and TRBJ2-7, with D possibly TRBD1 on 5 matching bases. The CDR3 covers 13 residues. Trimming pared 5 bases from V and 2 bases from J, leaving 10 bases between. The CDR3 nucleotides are TGTGCCAGCAGTCAAGACAGAGCCTACGAGCAGTACTTC. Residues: CASSQDRAYEQYF.

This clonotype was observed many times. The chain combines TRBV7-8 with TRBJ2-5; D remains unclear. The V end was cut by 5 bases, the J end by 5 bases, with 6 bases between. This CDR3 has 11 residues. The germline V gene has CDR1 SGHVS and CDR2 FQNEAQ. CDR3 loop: CASSHWETQYF. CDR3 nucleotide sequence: TGTGCCAGCAGCCATTGGGAGACCCAGTACTTC.

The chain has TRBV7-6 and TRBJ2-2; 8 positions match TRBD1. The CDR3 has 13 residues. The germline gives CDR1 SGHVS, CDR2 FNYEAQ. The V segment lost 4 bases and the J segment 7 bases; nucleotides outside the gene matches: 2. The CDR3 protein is CASSYRGFGELFF. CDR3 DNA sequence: TGTGCCAGCAGCTACAGGGGGTTCGGGGAGCTGTTTTTT. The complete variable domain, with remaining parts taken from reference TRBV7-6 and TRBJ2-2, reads GAGVSQSPRYKVTKRGQDVALRCDPISGHVSLYWYRQALGQGPEFLTYFNYEAQQDKSGLPNDRFSAERPEGSISTLTIQRTEQRDSAMYRCASSYRGFGELFFGEGSRLTVL.

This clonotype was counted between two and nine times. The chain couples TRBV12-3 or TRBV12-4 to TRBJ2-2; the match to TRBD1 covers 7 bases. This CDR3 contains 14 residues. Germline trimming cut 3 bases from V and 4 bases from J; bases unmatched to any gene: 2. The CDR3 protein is CASSLTGLTGELFF. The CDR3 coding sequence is TGTGCCAGCAGTTTGACAGGGCTCACCGGGGAGCTGTTTTTT.

CDR3 sequence reads: CASSQITSGLNNEQFF. CDR3 bases: TGTGCCAGCAGCCAAATAACTAGCGGACTCAACAATGAGCAGTTCTTC. The V gene is TRBV4-2, the J gene TRBJ2-1; 8 bases are shared with TRBD2. Unmatched junction bases numbered 8, after V lost 2 bases and J lost 5 bases. CDR3 length equals 16 residues. Germline loops: CDR1 LGHNA, CDR2 YNFKEQ.

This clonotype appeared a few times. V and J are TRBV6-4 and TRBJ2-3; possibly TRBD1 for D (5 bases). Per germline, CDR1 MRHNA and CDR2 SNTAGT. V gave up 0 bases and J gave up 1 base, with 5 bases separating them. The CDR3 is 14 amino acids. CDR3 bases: TGTGCCAGCAGTGACTCACAGGGCACAGATACGCAGTATTTT. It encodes CASSDSQGTDTQYF.

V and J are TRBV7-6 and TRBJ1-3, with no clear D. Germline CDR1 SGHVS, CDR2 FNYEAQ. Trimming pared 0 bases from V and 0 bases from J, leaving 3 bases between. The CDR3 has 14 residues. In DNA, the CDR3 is TGTGCCAGCAGCTTAGCGAGCTCTGGAAACACCATATATTTT. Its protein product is CASSLASSGNTIYF.

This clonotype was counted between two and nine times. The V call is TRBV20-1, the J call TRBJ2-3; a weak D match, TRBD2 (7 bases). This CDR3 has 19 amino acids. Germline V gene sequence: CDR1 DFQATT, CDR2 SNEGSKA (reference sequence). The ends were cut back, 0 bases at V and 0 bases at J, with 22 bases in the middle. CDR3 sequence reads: CSARDFRGGRSTSTDTQYF. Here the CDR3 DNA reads TGCAGTGCTAGAGATTTTAGGGGGGGCCGCTCCACTAGCACAGATACGCAGTATTTT.

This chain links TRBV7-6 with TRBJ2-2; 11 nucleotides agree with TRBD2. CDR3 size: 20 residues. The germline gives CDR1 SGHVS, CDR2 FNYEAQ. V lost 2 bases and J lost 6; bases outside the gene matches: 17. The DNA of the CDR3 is TGTGCCAGCAGCTTAAATGTTCATTCGGAACCGGGACTAGCGGCCGGGGAGCTGTTTTTT. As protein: CASSLNVHSEPGLAAGELFF.